Here is one TCR beta chain with its context. The data originate from a study of blood T cell repertoires in COVID-19. Across the whole study: Researchers got acute and convalescent COVID-19 samples from the United States, Italy and Spain. T cells, B-cell-depleted T cells, or PBMCs provided the cDNA or gDNA that served as material.

TCRdb's table, derived via immunoSEQ multiplex PCR, lists solely in-frame clones and lacks some. The repertoire holds around 270,000 clones, with more than 75% as singletons. This CDR3 region has 16 residues. The junction had 7 bases not matched to a gene; V was cut back by 4 bases and J by 1 base. Germline lookup yields CDR1 MDHEN and CDR2 SYDVKM. The sample comprised peripheral blood. The genes are TRBV28 and TRBJ1-3; 7 bases are shared with TRBD1. This clonotype was sampled from a woman aged 50 to 60 with acute or convalescent COVID-19. The CDR3 bases are TGTGCCAGCAGTTCTCTTTGGACAGGATCTGGAAACACCATATATTTT. This encodes CASSSLWTGSGNTIYF.